This TCR beta chain was retrieved from a study of post-analysis software for immune sequencing data. Background on the study: Recorded subtypes: relapsing-remitting, secondary progressive, progressive-relapsing; some patients unannotated. Study-level results: Patients with multiple sclerosis recorded significantly lower normalized Chao1 diversity than controls, the study found. The five TRBV segments detected at higher frequency in patients than in controls included TRBV5-6, TRBV5-1 and TRBV20-1. Analysis by F measure revealed that same-batch samples clustered strongly together.

Points on this clonotype: The target antigen is unknown.

The V end was cut by 0 bases, the J end by 0 bases, with 9 bases between. Germline CDR1 is SGHVS and CDR2 is FQNEAQ. CDR3 length: 17 amino acids. Sequencing libraries made from TCR beta cDNA carried unique molecular identifiers. T cells numbering roughly 0.9 to 10 million yielded cDNA molecules that totaled some 500,000. TCRdb fed the PCR reads into MiXCR, producing one record per CDR3 protein. The sample lists around 400,000 distinct CDR3 sequences; around a third were seen once. V and J are TRBV7-8 and TRBJ1-6; D gene uncertain. The sample comprised blood. This clonotype was sampled from a girl aged 5-17 years with multiple sclerosis. For the CDR3, the DNA is TGTGCCAGCAGCTTAGCCTATTCTAACTCCTATAATTCACCCCTCCACTTT. It encodes CASSLAYSNSYNSPLHF.